This T cell receptor (beta chain) was found in a study of T cell responses to AZD1222 COVID-19 vaccine. With regard to this clone: The target antigen is unknown.

This table comes from immunoSEQ multiplex PCR, and its TCRdb copy is limited to in-frame clones, with some not included. The sample consists of around 140,000 clones, over 90% of them appearing once. Germline-derived CDR1 and CDR2 are MNHEY and SMNVEV (reference sequence). This CDR3 contains 14 residues. Trimming took off 3 bases at V and 5 bases at J, with 11 bases between the two ends. Study-wide points: In all cases, repertoires were sampled only after the peak T cell response.

The chain carries TRBV27 and TRBJ2-1; a possible D gene is TRBD1 (6 bases). The sequence derives from an adult who received the AZD1222 COVID-19 vaccine. The sample was peripheral blood, taken 28 days after the second AZD1222 dose. CDR3 sequence reads: CASSFLGADNEQFF. The CDR3 DNA sequence: TGTGCCAGCAGTTTTTTGGGGGCTGACAATGAGCAGTTCTTC.